The 22 T cell receptor beta chains below all came from one sample that was sequenced in a study of blood T cell repertoires in COVID-19. Sequencing used immunoSEQ multiplex PCR; TCRdb keeps in-frame clones, though not all of them. The table records around 100,000 clones, around nine tenths of them present only once. The material sequenced was peripheral blood. The receptors here all came from a human donor in a cohort sampled during active COVID-19.

J is TRBJ1-1 and V is TRBV4-1, with 8 bases identical to TRBD1. The V and J ends lost 4 bases and 1 base, in that order; junction bases with no gene match: 2. The CDR3 has 14 residues. Germline CDR1 and CDR2: MGHRA and YSYEKL. The CDR3 DNA follows: TGCGCCAGCAGCCCGGACAGGGCGAACACTGAAGCTTTCTTT. Encoded protein: CASSPDRANTEAFF.

The chain links TRBV5-1 to TRBJ2-3, with a tentative D call TRBD1 (5 bases). CDR3 length: 14 amino acids. V lost 3 bases, J lost 4 bases, and 12 bases lay in between. The germline V gene has CDR1 SGHRS and CDR2 YFSETQ. CDR3 in amino acids: CASSSTAGADTQYF. The CDR3 DNA follows: TGCGCCAGCAGCTCGACAGCAGGCGCAGATACGCAGTATTTT.

The chain couples TRBV27 to TRBJ2-5; 12 bases map to TRBD1. CDR3 length equals 15 residues. Trimming cost V 2 bases and J 5 bases; bases outside gene matches: 3. Germline loops: CDR1 MNHEY, CDR2 SMNVEV (reference sequence). CDR3 DNA: TGTGCCAGCAGTTTAGGGACAGGGGGCTCGGAGACCCAGTACTTC. Translating it yields CASSLGTGGSETQYF.

The gene calls are TRBV28 and TRBJ1-5; 7 bases line up with TRBD1. The CDR3 length is 13 residues. The ends lost 11 bases at V and 6 bases at J; junction bases unmatched: 10. Germline-derived CDR1 and CDR2 are MDHEN and SYDVKM. The CDR3 DNA sequence: TGTGCCGGGCGACAGGGTTGGGGTCAGCCCCAGCATTTT. Amino acid sequence: CAGRQGWGQPQHF.

This clone has just a few counts. The chain combines TRBV6-2 or TRBV6-3 with TRBJ1-2, with D perhaps matching TRBD1 (6 bases). The germline V and J ends were trimmed by 2 bases and 5 bases, with 15 bases remaining between them. CDR1 and CDR2 (germline): MNHEY, SVGEGT. The CDR3 loop spans 15 amino acids. CDR3 DNA sequence: TGTGCCAGCAGTTACCCACCGGGACAAGGATATGGCTACACCTTC. It is translated as CASSYPPGQGYGYTF.

J is TRBJ2-1 and V is TRBV11-2, with TRBD2 identical over 11 bases. Germline lookup yields CDR1 SGHAT and CDR2 FQNNGV. CDR3 length: 15 residues. Unmatched junction bases numbered 7, after V lost 8 bases and J lost 4 bases. In nucleotides, the CDR3 is TGTGCCAGCGGCCCCGGGACTAGCGGTTACAATGAGCAGTTCTTC. Protein product: CASGPGTSGYNEQFF.

This clone was seen a handful of times. The V and J genes are TRBV7-9 and TRBJ2-1; 7 positions match TRBD2. The CDR3 totals 16 residues. Germline trimming cut 1 base from V and 4 bases from J; bases unmatched to any gene: 7. Looked up from germline, CDR1 is SEHNR and CDR2 is FQNEAQ (reference sequence). CDR3 bases: TGTGCCAGCAGCTTAGTTCTGGGGGGGAGTTACAATGAGCAGTTCTTC. Amino acid sequence: CASSLVLGGSYNEQFF.

This clone was found once. Distinct nucleotide sequences in the sample also encode this CDR3. The V call is TRBV12-3 or TRBV12-4, the J call TRBJ2-3, with TRBD2 as a possible D gene (6 bases). Trimming removed 2 bases at V and 3 bases at J, with 6 bases between. There are 13 residues in the CDR3. CDR3 nucleotides: TGTGCCAGCAGTTTAAGCGGGACAGATACGCAGTATTTT. Protein: CASSLSGTDTQYF.

The V call is TRBV2, the J call TRBJ1-4; no firm D call. From germline, CDR1 is SNHLY and CDR2 FYNNEI. V was cut by 2 bases and J by 2 bases, with 3 bases left in between. The CDR3 loop spans 13 amino acids. This chain's CDR3 is CASSEQTNEKLFF. The CDR3 DNA sequence: TGTGCCAGCAGTGAACAGACTAATGAAAAACTGTTTTTT.

This rearrangement joins TRBV20-1 to TRBJ2-1; 7 positions agree with TRBD2. Germline trimming cut 3 bases from V and 10 bases from J; bases unmatched to any gene: 9. The CDR3 is made up of 13 amino acids. Germline CDR1 is DFQATT and CDR2 is SNEGSKA (reference sequence). The CDR3 loop is CSASRLAEGEQFF. The CDR3 coding sequence is TGCAGTGCTAGTCGGCTAGCGGAGGGGGAGCAGTTCTTC.

V usage is TRBV3-1 (or the pseudogene TRBV3-2) and J usage is TRBJ2-2; TRBD1 matches 8 bases. The CDR3 loop spans 15 amino acids. The germline CDR1 and CDR2 sequences are LGHDT and YNNKEL (reference sequence). V trimming: 5 bases; J trimming: 1 base; junction bases outside the gene matches: 3. CDR3 bases: TGTGCCAGCAGCACGGGGACAGGGAACACCGGGGAGCTGTTTTTT. It yields the protein CASSTGTGNTGELFF.

In the case of this clone: The junction and the germline gene differ at one end; a read error may be behind it. The genes are TRBV5-4 and TRBJ2-1, with D perhaps matching TRBD2 (7 bases). CDR3 length equals 16 residues. Germline V gene lookup returns CDR1 SGHNT and CDR2 YYREEE (reference sequence). The CDR3, as DNA: TGTGCCAGCAGTTTGGGGGCGGGAGTAATCTACAATGAGCAGTTCTTC. Translating gives CASSLGAGVIYNEQFF.

V is TRBV29-1 and J is TRBJ2-7, with 7 bases lining up with TRBD2. The CDR3 consists of 13 residues. The germline V gene has CDR1 SQVTM and CDR2 ANQGSEA. V was pared by 1 base and J by 1 base, with 1 base of the junction left unmatched. Written as DNA, the CDR3 is TGCAGCGTTGAAGTGGGGGGGTCCTACGAGCAGTACTTC. This gives the protein CSVEVGGSYEQYF.

This chain uses TRBV9 with TRBJ2-1, with TRBD2 identical over 8 bases. V lost 0 bases and J lost 7; bases outside the gene matches: 6. The CDR3 sequence is 15 residues long. The germline V gene has CDR1 SGDLS and CDR2 YYNGEE. The CDR3 region is CASSVEAGGRNEQFF. The CDR3, as DNA: TGTGCCAGCAGCGTAGAGGCGGGGGGAAGGAATGAGCAGTTCTTC.

The CDR3 reads CASSDPGGRGYTF. The CDR3 coding sequence is TGTGCCAGCAGCGACCCAGGGGGCAGGGGCTACACCTTC. This chain joins TRBV9 and TRBJ1-2; 8 bases fit TRBD1. The CDR3 loop spans 13 amino acids. CDR1 SGDLS and CDR2 YYNGEE come from the germline V gene. After removal of 3 bases from V and 8 bases from J, the junction contained 6 bases not matched to a gene.

The J gene is TRBJ1-6, the V gene TRBV18, with no clear D. Per germline, CDR1 KGHSH and CDR2 LQKENI. This CDR3 contains 14 residues. The V end was cut by 5 bases, the J end by 5 bases, with 10 bases between. Here the CDR3 DNA reads TGTGCCAGCTCAGCGGGGAGTAATAATTCACCCCTCCACTTT. Translation gives CASSAGSNNSPLHF.

The V gene is TRBV15, the J gene TRBJ2-1; 7 bases agree with TRBD1. This CDR3 spans 16 amino acids. Looked up from germline, CDR1 is LNHNV and CDR2 is YYDKDF (reference sequence). Unmatched junction bases numbered 12, after V lost 3 bases and J lost 7 bases. The CDR3 here is CATSSFGTADGNEQFF. The CDR3 bases are TGTGCCACCAGCAGTTTTGGGACAGCGGACGGGAATGAGCAGTTCTTC.

This chain uses TRBV28 with TRBJ1-1; unclear D gene. The germline CDR1 and CDR2 sequences are MDHEN and SYDVKM. The V end lost 8 bases, the J end lost 3 bases, and 10 bases lay between the germline ends. CDR3 length: 12 amino acids. The CDR3, as DNA: TGTGCCAGCTGCGCCCAGGACACTGAAGCTTTCTTT. Protein: CASCAQDTEAFF.

The V call is TRBV6-6, the J call TRBJ2-1; the D gene is possibly TRBD1 (6 bases). The CDR3 is made up of 12 amino acids. Germline CDR1 reads MNHNY; CDR2 reads SVGAGI (reference sequence). The V gene lost 6 bases and the J gene lost 8 bases, with 11 bases spanning the gap. In DNA, the CDR3 is TGTGCCAGCAGCCCCAGGGGTGATGAGCAGTTCTTC. As protein: CASSPRGDEQFF.

This clone was recorded a few times. The V gene is TRBV10-1, the J gene TRBJ1-1; 8 nucleotides align to TRBD1. V was clipped by 0 bases and J by 4 bases; unmatched bases: 4. The CDR3 is made up of 15 amino acids. CDR1 WNHNN and CDR2 SYGVQD come from the germline V gene (reference sequence). The CDR3 is CASSESGTGRTEAFF. CDR3 nucleotide sequence: TGCGCCAGCAGTGAGTCTGGGACAGGCCGCACTGAAGCTTTCTTT.

A few counts support this clone. The V call is TRBV2, the J call TRBJ1-2; D not certain. This CDR3 contains 13 residues. The V end lost 0 bases, the J end lost 7 bases, and 9 bases lay between the germline ends. From germline, CDR1 is SNHLY and CDR2 FYNNEI. CDR3 amino acids: CASSEARGRGYTF. The CDR3 region has the DNA TGTGCCAGCAGTGAAGCGCGGGGTCGTGGCTACACCTTC.

This clone was picked up one time. CDR3 sequence: CASSLGGSGGELFF. In DNA, the CDR3 is TGTGCCAGCAGCTTAGGTGGGAGCGGCGGGGAGCTGTTTTTT. The gene calls are TRBV7-2 and TRBJ2-2, with D possibly matching TRBD2 (5 bases). Deletions cut 1 base from V and 7 bases from J, with 10 bases between. Germline V gives CDR1 SGHTA, CDR2 FQGNSA. The CDR3 contains 14 residues.